Each of the 10 T cell receptor beta chains below was sequenced from the same sample in a study of CD8 T cells in Susac syndrome. Random-hexamer reverse transcription was applied to roughly 0.5 to 1 ug RNA. TCRdb fed the immunoSEQ multiplex PCR reads into MiXCR, producing one record per CDR3 protein. The table has some 190,000 distinct CDR3 sequences, around 95% seen once. The sequenced sample consisted of CD4+ T cells from PBMCs. The receptors derive from a human donor in good health.

The genes are TRBV10-3 and TRBJ2-1; D might be TRBD2 (6 bases). The CDR3 totals 13 residues. V lost 10 bases and J 8 bases, leaving 18 bases between the germline ends. Germline CDR1 and CDR2: ENHRY and SYGVKD. CDR3: CASARSGGDEQFF. In nucleotides, the CDR3 is TGTGCCAGCGCCAGGTCCGGGGGTGATGAGCAGTTCTTC.

V gene TRBV12-3 or TRBV12-4 combines with J gene TRBJ2-1; 15 bases are shared with TRBD2. The CDR3 runs 15 residues. J gave up 7 bases and V 5 bases, and 3 bases lay outside the gene matches. The chain's CDR3 is CASSPGLAGGNEQFF. The DNA of the CDR3 is TGTGCCAGCAGTCCGGGACTAGCGGGAGGTAATGAGCAGTTCTTC.

The chain uses TRBV29-1 and TRBJ1-6; a possible D gene is TRBD1 (6 bases). CDR1 SQVTM and CDR2 ANQGSEA come from the germline V gene. This CDR3 comprises 13 residues. Trimming shortened V by 7 bases and J by 7 bases, and 14 bases separated the two germline ends. The CDR3 spells CSAQDSLNSPLHF. The CDR3 DNA follows: TGCAGCGCCCAGGACAGCCTAAATTCACCCCTCCACTTT.

The V and J genes are TRBV14 and TRBJ1-1; D perhaps matches TRBD1 (6 bases). The CDR3 totals 14 residues. Trimming left V 3 bases short and J 1 base short, with 9 bases between. CDR1 SGHDN and CDR2 FVKESK come from the germline V gene. CDR3 in amino acids: CASSHYRENTEAFF. The CDR3 nucleotides read TGTGCCAGCAGCCATTACAGGGAGAACACTGAAGCTTTCTTT.

This clonotype was found once. The rearrangement links TRBV7-9 to TRBJ2-1; D perhaps matches TRBD2 (6 bases). Trimming removed 5 bases from V and 5 bases from J, with 16 bases in between. In germline, CDR1 is SEHNR, CDR2 FQNEAQ (reference sequence). The CDR3 spans 15 residues. The CDR3 is CASSPARDLNNEQFF. In DNA form, the CDR3 reads TGTGCCAGCAGCCCTGCCCGGGACTTAAACAATGAGCAGTTCTTC.

The rearrangement joins TRBV29-1 to TRBJ1-2; tentative D call: TRBD1 (5 bases). The CDR3 contains 14 residues. The V end was cut by 6 bases, the J end by 7 bases, with 21 bases between. The germline V gene has CDR1 SQVTM and CDR2 ANQGSEA. The chain's CDR3 is CSVVRDSQIGGYTF. The CDR3 DNA follows: TGCAGCGTCGTTCGAGACAGCCAGATCGGTGGCTACACCTTC.

The chain joins TRBV12-3 or TRBV12-4 to TRBJ2-7; D possibly uses TRBD1 or TRBD2 (5 bases each). The V and J ends lost 8 bases and 7 bases respectively, with 24 bases between them. This CDR3 has 15 amino acids. The CDR3 protein is CASAAGMGDVGEQYF. CDR3 bases: TGTGCCAGCGCGGCCGGGATGGGGGACGTGGGGGAGCAGTACTTC.

The chain links TRBV9 to TRBJ2-5, with D possibly called TRBD1 or TRBD2 (6 bases each). Trimming pared 4 bases from V and 4 bases from J, leaving 11 bases between. The CDR3 contains 13 residues. In germline, CDR1 is SGDLS, CDR2 YYNGEE. The CDR3 region is CASSSQGGETQYF. The CDR3 coding sequence is TGTGCCAGCAGCTCACAGGGAGGAGAGACCCAGTACTTC.

The chain joins TRBV3-1 to TRBJ2-1; D not resolved. V shed 1 base and J shed 9 bases, with 13 bases lying between them. The CDR3 has 14 amino acids. Germline V CDR1 and CDR2: LGHDT, YNNKEL (reference sequence). The CDR3 DNA reads as TGTGCCAGCAGCCAAGCCCCCGGGTGGGTTGAGCAGTTCTTC. Protein product: CASSQAPGWVEQFF.

This clonotype came up a few times. The chain employs TRBV13 and TRBJ2-7, with 8 bases matching TRBD2. V dropped 3 bases and J dropped 0; count of bases not matched to a gene: 4. Germline lookup yields CDR1 PRHDT and CDR2 FYEKMQ (reference sequence). The CDR3 length is 15 residues. The CDR3 spells CASSFGGRSSYEQYF. In DNA, the CDR3 is TGTGCCAGCAGCTTCGGCGGGAGGAGCTCCTACGAGCAGTACTTC.